Listed below are T cell receptor beta chains from one sample, sequenced in a study of CD8 T cells in ankylosing spondylitis. Each CDR3 protein is one row after TCRdb ran MiXCR on the 5' RACE reads. The sample lists 150,000 to 200,000 distinct CDR3 sequences, about a sixth occurring once. Sequencing was performed on blood, either unsorted or a sorted T cell fraction (not recorded which). These TCRs come from a male donor with ankylosing spondylitis or in good health (not recorded which). Both conserved end residues are part of each CDR3. Each record gives: J gene, clone size, V gene, D gene, CDR3 protein, CDR3 DNA. A D gene is named only where the DNA matches it firmly. Clone size is shown for a subset of rows, as once, few, many or a class of expanded clone.

J: TRBJ2-1
size: -
V: TRBV6-1
D: -
CDR3: CASGQGVGTHYNEQFF
DNA: TGTGCCAGCGGCCAAGGGGTGGGGACTCACTACAATGAGCAGTTCTTC

J: TRBJ1-1
size: many
V: TRBV5-1
D: -
CDR3: CASNAARHPYGEDEAFF
DNA: TGCGCCAGCAACGCGGCTCGACACCCCTATGGAGAAGATGAAGCTTTCTTT

J: TRBJ2-7
size: -
V: TRBV7-6
D: TRBD2
CDR3: CASSLESGSYEQYF
DNA: TGTGCCAGCAGCTTAGAGAGCGGGAGCTACGAGCAGTACTTC

J: TRBJ2-5
size: -
V: TRBV15
D: -
CDR3: CATTDRRGPQETQYF
DNA: TGTGCCACCACGGATCGGAGGGGCCCACAAGAGACCCAGTACTTC

J: TRBJ2-3
size: -
V: TRBV28
D: TRBD2
CDR3: CASSLRLAGHTQYF
DNA: TGTGCCAGCAGTTTACGGCTAGCGGGGCATACGCAGTATTTT

J: TRBJ2-1
size: many
V: TRBV5-1
D: -
CDR3: CASSLDSYSYNEQFF
DNA: TGCGCCAGCAGCTTGGACAGCTACTCCTACAATGAGCAGTTCTTC

J: TRBJ2-7
size: few
V: TRBV20-1
D: TRBD2
CDR3: CSAKARLARPYEQYF
DNA: TGCAGTGCTAAAGCTCGACTAGCGCGCCCCTACGAGCAGTACTTC

J: TRBJ2-5
size: once
V: TRBV5-1
D: -
CDR3: CASRWDQETQYF
DNA: TGCGCCAGCAGATGGGACCAAGAGACCCAGTACTTC

J: TRBJ2-5
size: -
V: TRBV24-1
D: -
CDR3: CATSDFLGGQETQYF
DNA: TGTGCCACCAGTGATTTCCTCGGGGGCCAAGAGACCCAGTACTTC

J: TRBJ2-4
size: -
V: TRBV4-1
D: -
CDR3: CASSQEALVKNIQYF
DNA: TGCGCCAGCAGCCAAGAGGCCCTGGTCAAAAACATTCAGTACTTC

J: TRBJ1-2
size: many
V: TRBV5-1
D: -
CDR3: CASSLGALYGYTF
DNA: TGCGCCAGCAGCTTGGGAGCCCTCTATGGCTACACCTTC

J: TRBJ2-3
size: many
V: TRBV20-1
D: -
CDR3: CSARDLGGTDTQYF
DNA: TGCAGTGCTAGAGATTTAGGGGGCACAGATACGCAGTATTTT

J: TRBJ2-7
size: many
V: TRBV5-1
D: -
CDR3: CASSILSGGPHEQYF
DNA: TGCGCCAGCAGCATTTTATCCGGAGGGCCCCACGAGCAGTACTTC

J: TRBJ2-7
size: -
V: TRBV19
D: TRBD2
CDR3: CASREQSTSGSYEQYF
DNA: TGTGCCAGTAGGGAACAATCGACTAGCGGGAGTTACGAGCAGTACTTC

J: TRBJ1-2
size: few
V: TRBV25-1
D: TRBD1
CDR3: CASSESGTAGYGYTF
DNA: TGTGCCAGCAGTGAATCCGGGACAGCTGGATATGGCTACACCTTC